Following are 10 T cell receptor beta chains from one sample sequenced in a study of blood T cell repertoires in COVID-19. Sequencing was performed with immunoSEQ multiplex PCR; in TCRdb, only in-frame clones are kept and a portion is missing. The sample includes 180,000 or so clones, around 87% of them seen just once. The sample was peripheral blood. These receptors were taken from a middle-aged man with active or convalescent COVID-19.

This chain links TRBV12-5 with TRBJ1-1, with D perhaps TRBD1 (5 bases). Trimming stripped 4 bases from V and 0 bases from J, with 9 bases between. The CDR3 extends over 14 amino acids. The germline V gene encodes CDR1 LGHNT and CDR2 FRNRAP. Written as DNA, the CDR3 is TGTGCTAGTGGTTGGGGCACAATGAACACTGAAGCTTTCTTT. Its protein is CASGWGTMNTEAFF.

V usage is TRBV6-6 and J usage is TRBJ1-1; 7 bases fit TRBD1. V lost 5 bases and J lost 1; bases outside the gene matches: 4. Germline V CDR1 and CDR2: MNHNY, SVGAGI (reference sequence). This CDR3 comprises 14 residues. CDR3 sequence: CASSPGTENTEAFF. The CDR3 nucleotides are TGTGCCAGCAGTCCGGGGACAGAGAACACTGAAGCTTTCTTT.

The chain joins TRBV6-5 to TRBJ1-1, with 8 nucleotides matching TRBD1. After removal of 6 bases from V and 2 bases from J, the junction contained 2 bases not matched to a gene. Germline CDR1 is MNHEY and CDR2 is SVGAGI. This CDR3 is 13 amino acids long. The CDR3 sequence: CASRQGVNTEAFF. CDR3 nucleotide sequence: TGTGCCAGCAGACAGGGGGTCAACACTGAAGCTTTCTTT.

In its sample, this clone was seen once. The V gene is TRBV7-2, the J gene TRBJ2-5; 11 bases are a match to TRBD2. CDR1 is SGHTA, CDR2 FQGNSA, per germline. The CDR3 extends over 15 amino acids. Unmatched junction bases numbered 5, after V lost 5 bases and J lost 3 bases. This CDR3 reads CASSLSGGGKETQYF. The CDR3 DNA reads TGTGCCAGCAGCCTTAGCGGGGGGGGGAAAGAGACCCAGTACTTC.

The chain uses TRBV24-1 and TRBJ2-5, with 9 positions matching TRBD1. This CDR3 has 16 amino acids. The junction had 7 bases not matched to a gene; V was cut back by 3 bases and J by 3 bases. CDR1 is KGHDR, CDR2 SFDVKD, per germline. CDR3 sequence: CATSDIPGQGEETQYF. CDR3 in DNA: TGTGCCACCAGTGATATACCGGGACAGGGCGAAGAGACCCAGTACTTC.

The genes are TRBV7-2 and TRBJ2-4; weak D call: TRBD1 (6 bases). The CDR3 is 17 residues long. V gave up 0 bases and J gave up 6 bases, with 18 bases separating them. The germline CDR1 and CDR2 sequences are SGHTA and FQGNSA. This chain's CDR3 is CASSLALGHLQGNIQYF. The CDR3 DNA reads as TGTGCCAGCAGCTTAGCACTGGGACACCTACAGGGAAACATTCAGTACTTC.

The chain couples TRBV19 to TRBJ1-1, with 8 bases identical to TRBD1. V dropped 7 bases and J dropped 1; count of bases not matched to a gene: 11. The CDR3 contains 16 residues. CDR1 is LNHDA and CDR2 is SQIVND in the germline V gene (reference sequence). The CDR3 loop reads CASMERAGGRNTEAFF. The CDR3 DNA sequence: TGTGCCAGTATGGAACGGGCAGGGGGCCGGAACACTGAAGCTTTCTTT.

V and J are TRBV7-6 and TRBJ2-1; 7 bases are shared with TRBD1. The germline gives CDR1 SGHVS, CDR2 FNYEAQ. The ends lost 3 bases at V and 0 bases at J; junction bases unmatched: 5. This CDR3 is 16 amino acids long. CDR3 nucleotides: TGTGCCAGCAGCTTGGACAGGCGGAGCTCCTACAATGAGCAGTTCTTC. Protein sequence: CASSLDRRSSYNEQFF.

This chain links TRBV30 with TRBJ1-2; D is uncertain. V gave up 0 bases and J gave up 7 bases, with 27 bases separating them. CDR1 and CDR2 (germline): GTSNPN, SVGIG (reference sequence). The CDR3 is 18 residues long. The CDR3 bases are TGTGCCTGGAGTGTATTACGAGGAGGCAGGTCGCGCCCCTCTGGCTACACCTTC. Protein: CAWSVLRGGRSRPSGYTF.

The genes are TRBV28 and TRBJ1-5, with TRBD1 as a possible D gene (6 bases). Per the germline V gene, CDR1 is MDHEN and CDR2 is SYDVKM. CDR3 length equals 15 residues. V lost 6 bases and J lost 7, with 19 bases in between. DNA of the CDR3: TGTGCCAGCAGCCTTCTCGGGGCGCAGGGGCAGCCCCAGCATTTT. Its translation is CASSLLGAQGQPQHF.